This is a list of T cell receptor beta chains from one sample in a study of blood T cell repertoires in COVID-19. The repertoire was sequenced with immunoSEQ multiplex PCR; TCRdb's copy has only in-frame clones and lacks some. The data show 100,000 to 150,000 clones, about 80% seen once. Sequenced input: peripheral blood. These receptors originate from a man aged 35-49 years with active or convalescent COVID-19. The CDR3 runs from the conserved cysteine through the conserved F or W. A D gene is named only where the DNA matches it firmly. Size is stated for part of the rows, as once, few or many counts, or as a class when the clone is expanded.

CDR3: CASTKGGGGSAGYGYTF
DNA: TGTGCCAGCACCAAAGGTGGGGGCGGGTCAGCTGGCTATGGCTACACCTTC
size: few
J: TRBJ1-2
D: .
V: TRBV21-1

CDR3: CASSLQGRNYGYTF
DNA: TGTGCCAGCAGTTTACAGGGGCGAAACTATGGCTACACCTTC
size: .
J: TRBJ1-2
D: .
V: TRBV27

CDR3: CASSLRTPDGAFF
DNA: TGTGCCAGCAGTTTAAGGACACCGGATGGGGCTTTCTTT
size: .
J: TRBJ1-1
D: .
V: TRBV28

CDR3: CASSLGGQNAYEQYF
DNA: TGCGCCAGCAGCTTGGGGGGACAGAATGCCTACGAGCAGTACTTC
size: .
J: TRBJ2-7
D: TRBD1
V: TRBV5-1

CDR3: CASSRDRVSTEAFF
DNA: TGTGCCAGCAGCCGGGACAGGGTTTCTACTGAAGCTTTCTTT
size: .
J: TRBJ1-1
D: TRBD1
V: TRBV6-5

CDR3: CASSRGLAGEQETQYF
DNA: TGTGCCAGCAGCCGTGGACTAGCGGGGGAGCAAGAGACCCAGTACTTC
size: .
J: TRBJ2-5
D: TRBD2
V: TRBV11-1

CDR3: CASSLTKGTNEKLFF
DNA: TGTGCCAGCTCACTCACGAAGGGGACTAATGAAAAACTGTTTTTT
size: .
J: TRBJ1-4
D: .
V: TRBV18

CDR3: CASSSTTGTGKRQPQHF
DNA: TGTGCCAGCAGTTCTACCACCGGGACAGGGAAGCGCCAGCCCCAGCATTTT
size: once
J: TRBJ1-5
D: TRBD1
V: TRBV27

CDR3: CASSESLWGVTDTQYF
DNA: TGCGCCAGCAGTGAGTCCCTTTGGGGGGTCACAGATACGCAGTATTTT
size: .
J: TRBJ2-3
D: .
V: TRBV10-1

CDR3: CASSPRPEGGSETQYF
DNA: TGTGCCAGCAGCCCGCGACCGGAAGGGGGATCAGAGACCCAGTACTTC
size: .
J: TRBJ2-5
D: .
V: TRBV5-5

CDR3: CVRSLALGATNSPLHF
DNA: TGTGTTAGAAGCTTAGCGCTAGGGGCTACGAATTCACCCCTCCACTTT
size: .
J: TRBJ1-6
D: .
V: TRBV7-5

CDR3: CASSLVSGMNTEAFF
DNA: TGTGCCAGCAGCTTGGTGTCGGGAATGAACACTGAAGCTTTCTTT
size: .
J: TRBJ1-1
D: .
V: TRBV5-5

CDR3: CASSLPPKSTGTIDVNEKLFF
DNA: TGTGCCAGCAGTCTCCCCCCTAAATCTACGGGGACAATTGATGTTAATGAAAAACTGTTTTTT
size: .
J: TRBJ1-4
D: .
V: TRBV27

CDR3: CASSGEGNTEAFF
DNA: TGTGCCAGCAGTGGGGAGGGGAACACTGAAGCTTTCTTT
size: .
J: TRBJ1-1
D: .
V: TRBV2

CDR3: CASSLLTSSTDTQYF
DNA: TGTGCCAGCAGCTTATTGACATCTAGCACAGATACGCAGTATTTT
size: once
J: TRBJ2-3
D: .
V: TRBV7-2

CDR3: CASSSLNGTMRKETQYF
DNA: TGTGCCAGCAGCTCCCTAAATGGGACAATGAGGAAAGAGACCCAGTACTTC
size: once
J: TRBJ2-5
D: .
V: TRBV7-9

CDR3: CASSASLRDRDVNEQFF
DNA: TGTGCCAGCAGCGCCAGTCTCCGGGACAGGGATGTGAATGAGCAGTTCTTC
size: .
J: TRBJ2-1
D: TRBD1
V: TRBV14

CDR3: CASSLGSVDSYEQYF
DNA: TGTGCCAGCAGCCTCGGGTCAGTTGACTCCTACGAGCAGTACTTC
size: .
J: TRBJ2-7
D: .
V: TRBV5-5

CDR3: CASSSGEGLAGGKTQYF
DNA: TGTGCCAGCAGCTCAGGGGAGGGACTAGCGGGGGGAAAGACCCAGTACTTC
size: .
J: TRBJ2-5
D: TRBD2
V: TRBV5-6

CDR3: CASSDRGPVGLFF
DNA: TGTGCCAGCAGTGACAGGGGGCCGGTCGGACTGTTTTTT
size: .
J: TRBJ1-4
D: TRBD1
V: TRBV2

CDR3: CAISRKQGGAGNTIYF
DNA: TGTGCCATCAGTCGCAAACAAGGGGGGGCTGGAAACACCATATATTTT
size: .
J: TRBJ1-3
D: .
V: TRBV10-3

CDR3: CASSTHPGENTGELFF
DNA: TGTGCCAGCAGTACCCATCCAGGGGAAAACACCGGGGAGCTGTTTTTT
size: .
J: TRBJ2-2
D: .
V: TRBV7-3

CDR3: CASSDPAGGLAGLNEQFF
DNA: TGTGCCAGCAGCGATCCCGCGGGTGGGCTAGCGGGGCTCAATGAGCAGTTCTTC
size: few
J: TRBJ2-1
D: TRBD2
V: TRBV11-2

CDR3: CASSLEGMNTEAFF
DNA: TGCGCCAGCAGCTTAGAGGGTATGAACACTGAAGCTTTCTTT
size: few
J: TRBJ1-1
D: .
V: TRBV5-1

CDR3: CASSEQGYEQYF
DNA: TGTGCCAGCAGTGAACAGGGATACGAGCAGTACTTC
size: .
J: TRBJ2-7
D: .
V: TRBV2

CDR3: CASSKGQGWDQPQHF
DNA: TGTGCCAGCAGTAAGGGACAGGGGTGGGATCAGCCCCAGCATTTT
size: .
J: TRBJ1-5
D: TRBD1
V: TRBV27

CDR3: CASSYSNTGELFF
DNA: TGCGCCAGCAGCTATTCTAACACCGGGGAGCTGTTTTTT
size: .
J: TRBJ2-2
D: .
V: TRBV5-1

CDR3: CASSYRQGTEAFF
DNA: TGTGCCAGCAGCTACCGACAGGGAACTGAAGCTTTCTTT
size: once
J: TRBJ1-1
D: TRBD1
V: TRBV7-2

CDR3: CASSQGGGDSNQPQHF
DNA: TGCGCCAGCAGCCAAGGGGGGGGAGATAGCAATCAGCCCCAGCATTTT
size: .
J: TRBJ1-5
D: .
V: TRBV4-1

CDR3: CASSRDTQYF
DNA: TGTGCCAGCAGCCGGGATACGCAGTATTTT
size: few
J: TRBJ2-3
D: .
V: TRBV13

CDR3: CASNRKTNTGELFF
DNA: TGCGCCAGCAACAGGAAAACGAACACCGGGGAGCTGTTTTTT
size: once
J: TRBJ2-2
D: .
V: TRBV5-1

CDR3: CASSQLALGTSGGLQETQYF
DNA: TGTGCCAGCAGCCAATTGGCCCTGGGGACTAGCGGGGGTCTCCAAGAGACCCAGTACTTC
size: .
J: TRBJ2-5
D: TRBD2
V: TRBV7-6

CDR3: CASSSMGGSAVGYTF
DNA: TGTGCCAGCAGCTCAATGGGGGGGTCGGCGGTGGGCTACACCTTC
size: .
J: TRBJ1-2
D: .
V: TRBV6-5

CDR3: CASSPSGQGASNSPLHF
DNA: TGTGCCAGCAGTCCTTCAGGGCAGGGGGCTTCTAATTCACCCCTCCACTTT
size: .
J: TRBJ1-6
D: TRBD1
V: TRBV5-6

CDR3: CASSFRDTGNTIYF
DNA: TGTGCCAGCAGCTTCAGGGACACTGGAAACACCATATATTTT
size: .
J: TRBJ1-3
D: .
V: TRBV7-2

CDR3: CASRVGKGGQGADEQFF
DNA: TGTGCCAGCAGGGTGGGGAAAGGGGGACAGGGTGCGGATGAGCAGTTCTTC
size: once
J: TRBJ2-1
D: TRBD1
V: TRBV25-1

CDR3: CASSLALDSEAFF
DNA: TGTGCCAGCAGCTTAGCTTTGGACAGTGAAGCTTTCTTT
size: .
J: TRBJ1-1
D: .
V: TRBV7-9

CDR3: CASSIGGQTGELFF
DNA: TGTGCCAGTAGTATCGGGGGGCAAACCGGGGAGCTGTTTTTT
size: .
J: TRBJ2-2
D: .
V: TRBV19

CDR3: CASSYSRYGEQFF
DNA: TGTGCCAGCAGTTACTCGAGGTATGGAGAGCAGTTCTTC
size: .
J: TRBJ2-1
D: .
V: TRBV6-2/TRBV6-3

CDR3: CASSYSPGWRAFF
DNA: TGTGCCAGCAGTTACTCTCCGGGGTGGAGAGCTTTCTTT
size: .
J: TRBJ1-1
D: .
V: TRBV6-5

CDR3: CASSYGQGKATDTQYF
DNA: TGTGCCAGCAGTTACGGGCAGGGTAAAGCGACAGATACGCAGTATTTT
size: .
J: TRBJ2-3
D: .
V: TRBV6-5

CDR3: CASSDLTSGWETQYF
DNA: TGTGCCAGCAGTGATCTGACTAGCGGGTGGGAGACCCAGTACTTC
size: .
J: TRBJ2-5
D: TRBD2
V: TRBV2